This record concerns one T cell receptor beta chain sequence. The same CDR3 can be traced to other DNA sequences in this sample. The CDR3 sequence is 12 residues long. V was trimmed by 8 bases and J by 2 bases, leaving 10 bases between them. Germline loops: CDR1 MDHEN, CDR2 SYDVKM. The data stem from a study of shared clonotypes between healthy human individuals. The data were produced by immunoSEQ multiplex PCR, yet TCRdb's version contains in-frame clones alone and is incomplete. The data contain over 1.5 million clones, 95% to 99% of them seen just once; the ten biggest clones take up about 0.45%. The sequencing input was naive CD4+ T cells sorted from blood. Subset indicated: CD45RA+ positively selected. The chain has TRBV28 and TRBJ2-7, with D hard to call. The receptor was derived from a man between 25 and 39 years old in good health. The CDR3 nucleotides read TGTGCCAGCGGATCAGGACCCTACGAGCAGTACTTC. Translated, it gives CASGSGPYEQYF. Full variable domain (remainder filled in from reference TRBV28 and TRBJ2-7): DVKVTQSSRYLVKRTGEKVFLECVQDMDHENMFWYRQDPGLGLRLIYFSYDVKMKEKGDIPEGYSVSREKKERFSLILESASTNQTSMYLCASGSGPYEQYFGPGTRLTVT.